These T cell receptor beta chains were read from a single sample in a study of CD8 T cells in Susac syndrome. Using its own MiXCR run on the immunoSEQ multiplex PCR reads, TCRdb lists one record per CDR3 protein. Among some 26,000 distinct CDR3 sequences listed, 94% were seen once. Sequencing was performed on CD8+ T cells from PBMCs. These receptors were taken from a human donor in good health. CDR3s include the opening cysteine and the closing phenylalanine or tryptophan. Each record gives: V gene, D gene, J gene, clone size, CDR3 protein, CDR3 DNA. A D gene is named only where the DNA matches it firmly. Size is omitted from some rows. Given values are once, few, many or a class for expanded clones.

V gene: TRBV5-1; D gene: TRBD1; J gene: TRBJ1-1; clone size: -; CDR3 protein: CASSLEGANTEAFF; CDR3 DNA: TGCGCCAGCAGCTTGGAGGGGGCGAACACTGAAGCTTTCTTT
V gene: TRBV13; D gene: TRBD1; J gene: TRBJ1-2; clone size: -; CDR3 protein: CASSAPGGRGYTF; CDR3 DNA: TGTGCCAGCAGCGCTCCAGGGGGCAGGGGCTACACCTTC
V gene: TRBV7-2; D gene: -; J gene: TRBJ1-6; clone size: -; CDR3 protein: CASSPRTISNSPLHF; CDR3 DNA: TGTGCCAGCAGCCCTAGGACCATCTCCAATTCACCCCTCCACTTT
V gene: TRBV20-1; D gene: -; J gene: TRBJ1-2; clone size: -; CDR3 protein: CSARNYDPGPNYGYTF; CDR3 DNA: TGCAGTGCTAGAAACTATGATCCGGGTCCCAACTATGGCTACACCTTC
V gene: TRBV6-2/TRBV6-3; D gene: -; J gene: TRBJ2-3; clone size: -; CDR3 protein: CASSYSQSEGSTDTQYF; CDR3 DNA: TGTGCCAGCAGTTACTCCCAGAGCGAGGGAAGCACAGATACGCAGTATTTT
V gene: TRBV3-1; D gene: -; J gene: TRBJ2-3; clone size: -; CDR3 protein: CASSRGTSTDTQYF; CDR3 DNA: TGTGCCAGCAGCCGGGGGACTAGCACAGATACGCAGTATTTT
V gene: TRBV10-3; D gene: TRBD1; J gene: TRBJ1-6; clone size: -; CDR3 protein: CAISESTGVYNSPLHF; CDR3 DNA: TGTGCCATCAGTGAGTCGACAGGGGTATATAATTCACCCCTCCACTTT
V gene: TRBV5-4; D gene: TRBD1; J gene: TRBJ2-3; clone size: -; CDR3 protein: CASSLVRGQNGDTQYF; CDR3 DNA: TGTGCCAGCAGCTTGGTGAGGGGGCAAAATGGAGATACGCAGTATTTT
V gene: TRBV12-3/TRBV12-4; D gene: TRBD1; J gene: TRBJ1-1; clone size: once; CDR3 protein: CASSVLQGAGKTEAFF; CDR3 DNA: TGTGCCAGCAGTGTCCTACAGGGGGCAGGGAAAACTGAAGCTTTCTTT
V gene: TRBV19; D gene: TRBD1; J gene: TRBJ1-5; clone size: -; CDR3 protein: CASSMGTDYRPQHF; CDR3 DNA: TGTGCCAGTAGCATGGGGACAGACTATCGGCCCCAGCATTTT
V gene: TRBV6-6; D gene: -; J gene: TRBJ2-1; clone size: -; CDR3 protein: CASSYSIDEQFF; CDR3 DNA: TGTGCCAGCAGTTACTCGATCGACGAGCAGTTCTTC
V gene: TRBV4-3; D gene: TRBD1; J gene: TRBJ2-7; clone size: -; CDR3 protein: CASSPGTGDYEQYF; CDR3 DNA: TGCGCCAGCAGCCCCGGGACAGGGGATTACGAGCAGTACTTC
V gene: TRBV7-9; D gene: -; J gene: TRBJ2-1; clone size: -; CDR3 protein: CASSPSYNEQFF; CDR3 DNA: TGTGCCAGCAGCCCGTCCTACAATGAGCAGTTCTTC
V gene: TRBV7-2; D gene: -; J gene: TRBJ2-7; clone size: few; CDR3 protein: CASSLGPSYEQYF; CDR3 DNA: TGTGCCAGCAGCCTCGGGCCCTCCTACGAGCAGTACTTC
V gene: TRBV7-6; D gene: TRBD2; J gene: TRBJ2-7; clone size: few; CDR3 protein: CASSSSGGLYEQYF; CDR3 DNA: TGTGCCAGCAGCTCTAGCGGGGGTCTCTACGAGCAGTACTTC
V gene: TRBV5-8; D gene: -; J gene: TRBJ2-7; clone size: -; CDR3 protein: CASSTGADYEQYF; CDR3 DNA: TGTGCCAGCAGCACCGGGGCCGACTACGAGCAGTACTTC
V gene: TRBV2; D gene: -; J gene: TRBJ2-1; clone size: -; CDR3 protein: CASSDRGGAYRYNEQFF; CDR3 DNA: TGTGCCAGCAGTGATCGAGGAGGGGCCTACAGATACAATGAGCAGTTCTTC